This section outlines one T cell receptor (beta chain) sequence together with its context. Its antigen is unknown. It has no much larger one-base neighbor in the sample; base qualities were not kept. This record belongs to a study of T-cell memory formation after mild COVID-19 (dated by TCRdb to the early 2020s). Background on the whole study: TCR sequence clusters from the two donors were largely donor specific. T-cell clones expanding and contracting after mild COVID-19 in two donors were tracked by longitudinal TCRalpha and TCRbeta repertoire sequencing. The cohort comprised two young, previously healthy adult volunteers, one female and one male.

Instrument used: Illumina NovaSeq 6000. cDNA libraries for TCRalpha and TCRbeta were prepared by 5'RACE using constant-segment primers, with sample barcodes and unique molecular identifiers added. Trizol reagent was used to extract RNA from every sample. Libraries were amplified in two PCR steps, with a second sample barcode and Illumina TruSeq adapters added in the second step. The libraries were sequenced on an Illumina NovaSeq using 2 x 150 bp paired-end reads. In the source study's methods: The reads were demultiplexed and collapsed into UMI-guided consensus sequences using migec v1.2.7. Using mixcr v2.1.11, UMI consensuses were aligned to TRA and TRB V and J templates and then assembled into clonotypes. Expanded or contracted clonotypes were those called significant by both edgeR and NoisET, with noise models trained on biological replicates. edgeR calls used a false discovery rate-adjusted p below 0.01 and a log2 fold-change threshold of 1. As an exploratory analysis of dynamics, PCA with hierarchical clustering was applied to max-normalized trajectories of the 1000 most abundant clonotypes. Separately sequenced CD4+ and CD8+ repertoires were used to assign a CD4 or CD8 phenotype to each responding clone. Clones were called with MiXCR by TCRdb after fastp trimmed the public reads at Q25, and only in-frame beta chains were retained. Merged by CDR3 protein, the rows form single entries marked with the most common genes and DNA. The V and J calls and clone size are TCRdb's, not the authors'. The sample table shows 400,000 or so distinct CDR3 sequences, and 20% are seen once. The ten largest make up roughly 8% of the sample.

From its cysteine to its phenylalanine, the CDR3 spans 15 amino acids. Of the read, only the CDR3 DNA is kept; its 45 bases are in frame from base 1. V and J are truncated by 2 bases and 7 bases respectively, leaving an intervening sequence of 17 bases. CDR1 SEHNR and CDR2 FQNEAQ were looked up in the germline V gene (reference sequence). Ficoll-Paque density gradient centrifugation was the method used to isolate PBMCs. Study-wide conclusions, independent of this receptor: Whether the second-wave clones peaking on day 37 were SARS-CoV-2 specific was not confirmed. Contracting CD4+ clones were found mainly in CM and EM memory subsets, while CD8+ clones were enriched in EMRA. From day 15 to 85, contracting clones showed balanced CD4/CD8 phenotypes, whereas a second wave of clones that expanded from day 15 to 37 leaned towards CD4+. Some responding clones were found in pre-infection memory, which suggests that pre-existing cross-reactive memory T cells took part in the SARS-CoV-2 response. Only two mild cases were covered in the study, and larger cohorts including severe cases with pre-infection samples were considered necessary.

This receptor chain uses TRBV7-9 and TRBJ1-2; the best D guess is TRBD1, with 6 bases matching. The source material was PBMCs or a T cell subset sorted from them (not recorded which). This receptor was obtained from an adult woman who had mild COVID-19 (a few samples of this study predate the infection). The sample titles of this study are shuffled in the database, so cell type and time point are left out; the donor was told from shared clones. DNA sequence: TGTGCCAGCAGCTTATGGTCCAGGGGCAAGCCTGGCTACACCTTC. The translation is CASSLWSRGKPGYTF.